This T cell receptor beta chain was found in a study of shared clonotypes between healthy human individuals. Study-wide background: The cohort had two women and a few men, ages 18 to 49. General observations from the study: Sampling used blood alone; tissue repertoires probably differ.

Regarding this clone: Its target is not known.

Deep-level settings were used for running the assay. Repertoires were generated with immunoSEQ multiplex PCR, while TCRdb's copy carries only in-frame clones and drops some. The table shows 950,000 to 1,300,000 clones, with approximately 76% occurring only once. Germline loops: CDR1 MGHRA, CDR2 YSYEKL. Trimming removed 4 bases at V and 1 base at J, with 11 bases between. The CDR3 is made up of 15 amino acids. The TCR was taken from a man in his late teens or twenties in good health. The chain uses TRBV4-1 and TRBJ1-5; D gene ambiguous. Sequencing was performed on memory CD4+ T cells sorted from blood. Subset given: CD45RA-negative fraction. The CDR3 sequence is CASSPWQESNQPQHF. CDR3 nucleotides: TGCGCCAGCAGCCCCTGGCAGGAAAGCAATCAGCCCCAGCATTTT.